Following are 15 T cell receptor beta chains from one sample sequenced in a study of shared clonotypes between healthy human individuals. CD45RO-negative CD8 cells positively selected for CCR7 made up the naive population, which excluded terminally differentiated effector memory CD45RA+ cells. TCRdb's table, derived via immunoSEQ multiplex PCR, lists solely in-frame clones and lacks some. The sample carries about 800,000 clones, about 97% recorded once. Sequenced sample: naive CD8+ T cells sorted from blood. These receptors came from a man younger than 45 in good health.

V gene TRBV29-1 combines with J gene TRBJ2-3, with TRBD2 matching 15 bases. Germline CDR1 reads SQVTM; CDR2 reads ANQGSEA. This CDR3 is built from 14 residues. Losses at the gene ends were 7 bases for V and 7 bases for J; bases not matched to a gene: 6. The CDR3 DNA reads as TGCAGCGCAGACGGGACTAGCGGGAGGAATACGCAGTATTTT. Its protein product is CSADGTSGRNTQYF.

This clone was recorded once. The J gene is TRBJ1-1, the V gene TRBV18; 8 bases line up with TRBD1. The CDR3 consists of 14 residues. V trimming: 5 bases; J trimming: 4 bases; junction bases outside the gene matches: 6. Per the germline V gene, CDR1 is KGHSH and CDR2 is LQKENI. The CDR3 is CASSETGAVTEAFF. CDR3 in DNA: TGTGCCAGCTCAGAGACAGGGGCGGTCACTGAAGCTTTCTTT.

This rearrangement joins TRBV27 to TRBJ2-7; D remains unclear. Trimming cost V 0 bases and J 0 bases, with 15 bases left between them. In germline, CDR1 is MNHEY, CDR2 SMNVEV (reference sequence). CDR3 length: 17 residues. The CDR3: CASSLSPSNGFSYEQYF. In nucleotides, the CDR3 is TGTGCCAGCAGTTTATCGCCGAGTAACGGGTTCTCCTACGAGCAGTACTTC.

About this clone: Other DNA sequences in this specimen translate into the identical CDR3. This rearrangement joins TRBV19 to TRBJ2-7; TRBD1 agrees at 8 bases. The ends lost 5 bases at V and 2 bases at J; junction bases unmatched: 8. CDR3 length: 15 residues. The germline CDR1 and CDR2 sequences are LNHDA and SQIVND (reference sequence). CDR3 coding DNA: TGTGCCAGTAGTTCAGGACAGGGAGTACCCTACGAGCAGTACTTC. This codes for CASSSGQGVPYEQYF.

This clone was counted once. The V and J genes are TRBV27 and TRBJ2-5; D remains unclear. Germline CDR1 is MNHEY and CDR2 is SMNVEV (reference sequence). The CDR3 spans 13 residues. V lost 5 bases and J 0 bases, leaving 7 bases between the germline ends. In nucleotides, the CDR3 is TGTGCCAGCAGTCCCCAGAACCAAGAGACCCAGTACTTC. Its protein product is CASSPQNQETQYF.

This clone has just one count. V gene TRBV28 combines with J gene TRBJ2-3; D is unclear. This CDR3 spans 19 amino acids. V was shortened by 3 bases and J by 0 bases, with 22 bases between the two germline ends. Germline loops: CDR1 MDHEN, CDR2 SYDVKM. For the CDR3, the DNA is TGTGCCAGCAGTTTTCGGGCCCAAAGGAGTCAGGAAAGCACAGATACGCAGTATTTT. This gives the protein CASSFRAQRSQESTDTQYF.

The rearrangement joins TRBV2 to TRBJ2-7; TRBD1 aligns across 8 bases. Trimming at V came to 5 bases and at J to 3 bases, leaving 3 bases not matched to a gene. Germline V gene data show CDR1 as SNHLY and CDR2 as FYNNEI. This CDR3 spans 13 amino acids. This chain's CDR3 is CASSLTGDYEQYF. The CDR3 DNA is TGTGCCAGCAGTTTGACAGGGGACTACGAGCAGTACTTC.

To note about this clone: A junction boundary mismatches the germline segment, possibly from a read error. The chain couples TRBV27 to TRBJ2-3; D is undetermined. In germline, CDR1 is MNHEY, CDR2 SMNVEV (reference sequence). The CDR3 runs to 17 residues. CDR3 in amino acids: CASSLSISPGWTDTQYF. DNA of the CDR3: TGTGCCAGCAGTCTATCAATTTCGCCCGGTTGGACAGATACGCAGTATTTT.

The CDR3 loop reads CASTSSYEQYF. The CDR3 DNA is TGTGCCAGCACCAGCTCCTACGAGCAGTACTTC. The chain combines TRBV28 with TRBJ2-7, with unresolved D. Trimming stripped 7 bases from V and 0 bases from J, with 4 bases between. The germline V gene encodes CDR1 MDHEN and CDR2 SYDVKM. This CDR3 spans 11 amino acids.

CDR3 sequence: CASAWAALGEQYF. The DNA of the CDR3 is TGTGCCAGCGCATGGGCAGCCCTGGGCGAGCAGTACTTC. The gene calls are TRBV5-5 and TRBJ2-7; no firm D call. CDR1 and CDR2 (germline): SGHKS, YYEKEE (reference sequence). Deletions cut 7 bases from V and 6 bases from J, with 17 bases between. This CDR3 is built from 13 residues.

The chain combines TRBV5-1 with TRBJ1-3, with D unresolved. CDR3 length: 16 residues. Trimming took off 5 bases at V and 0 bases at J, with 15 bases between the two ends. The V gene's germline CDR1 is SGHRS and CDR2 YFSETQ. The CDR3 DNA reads TGCGCCAGCAGGTGGGAGGAGACGTCCTCTGGAAACACCATATATTTT. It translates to CASRWEETSSGNTIYF.

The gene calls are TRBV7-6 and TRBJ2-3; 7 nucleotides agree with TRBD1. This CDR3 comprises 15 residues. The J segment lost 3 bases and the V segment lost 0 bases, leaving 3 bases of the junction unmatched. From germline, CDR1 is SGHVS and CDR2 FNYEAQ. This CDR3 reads CASSLAGTVTDTQYF. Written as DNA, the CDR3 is TGTGCCAGCAGCTTAGCGGGGACAGTTACAGATACGCAGTATTTT.

The CDR3 region has the DNA TGTGCCTGGAGGGTCTCTGGGGCCAACGTCCTGACTTTC. Its protein product is CAWRVSGANVLTF. The gene calls are TRBV30 and TRBJ2-6; D gene ambiguous. This CDR3 is built from 13 residues. The germline CDR1 and CDR2 sequences are GTSNPN and SVGIG (reference sequence). Trimming stripped 3 bases from V and 0 bases from J, with 3 bases between. The full variable domain, with the rest looked up from reference TRBV30 and TRBJ2-6, is SQTIHQWPATLVQPVGSPLSLECTVEGTSNPNLYWYRQAAGRGLQLLFYSVGIGQISSEVPQNLSASRPQDRQFILSSKKLLLSDSGFYLCAWRVSGANVLTFGAGSRLTVL.

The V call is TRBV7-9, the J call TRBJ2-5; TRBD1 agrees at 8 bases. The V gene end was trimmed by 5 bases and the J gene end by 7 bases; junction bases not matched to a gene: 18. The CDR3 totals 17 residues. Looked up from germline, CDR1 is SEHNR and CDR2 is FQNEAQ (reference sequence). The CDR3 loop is CASSADRDFTPGLTQYF. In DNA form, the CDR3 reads TGTGCCAGCAGCGCGGACAGGGATTTTACCCCCGGGTTGACCCAGTACTTC.

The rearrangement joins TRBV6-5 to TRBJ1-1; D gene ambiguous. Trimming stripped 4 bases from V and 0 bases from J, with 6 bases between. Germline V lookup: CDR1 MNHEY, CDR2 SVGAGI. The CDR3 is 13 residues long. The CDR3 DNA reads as TGTGCCAGCAGTTCTGGAATGAACACTGAAGCTTTCTTT. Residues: CASSSGMNTEAFF.